This T cell receptor (beta chain) appears in the sequencing data of a study of CD4 and CD8 cells across lung adenocarcinoma regions. TCRdb used MiXCR to reprocess the PCR reads, holding one entry per CDR3 protein. The sample shows 10,000 to 15,000 distinct CDR3 sequences, 45% to 50% of them seen only once. This clonotype was counted at least ten times. Localized lung adenocarcinoma, a non-small cell lung cancer, affected the donors. The clonotype was recovered from a male donor with lung adenocarcinoma. The CD4 and CD8 labels of this study may be unreliable. The specimen was CD8+ T cells from the margin of a lung tumor.

The CDR3 reads CASSYSGTGLYSGNTIYF. CDR3 sequence (DNA): TGTGCCAGCAGTTACTCGGGGACAGGGCTCTACTCTGGAAACACCATATATTTT. V is TRBV6-5 and J is TRBJ1-3, with TRBD1 matching 9 bases. The CDR3 is 18 amino acids. J was trimmed by 0 bases and V by 0 bases; bases with no gene match: 6. Germline CDR1 is MNHEY and CDR2 is SVGAGI.